Below, one TCR beta chain is given with its context. As yet, its antigen is unknown. This CDR3 has 16 residues. The germline V gene has CDR1 PRHDT and CDR2 FYEKMQ (reference sequence). The germline V and J ends were trimmed by 1 base and 1 base, with 13 bases remaining between them. Generated by immunoSEQ multiplex PCR, the TCRdb table keeps only in-frame clones and is missing some. The data hold about 680,000 clones, with roughly 90% observed a single time. The treatment: 15 to 20 received Ad26.COV2.S at low or high dose, single or two shots; roughly 5 received placebo; per-sample allocation not given. Specimens were obtained on day 63 following the first vaccine or placebo injection. An adult of 18-55 years in Boston served as donor. The sample belongs to a study of Ad26.COV2.S vaccination and SARS-CoV-2 variants. General study points: Breadth of non-spike TCRs did not differ between vaccinees and placebo recipients.

This TCR came from a person aged 18-60 years who received the Ad26.COV2.S COVID-19 vaccine or a placebo. Source: peripheral blood, taken in a trial of Ad26.COV2.S vaccine versus placebo. This chain links TRBV13 with TRBJ1-2; D ambiguous. CDR3 residues: CASSLDRGSLNYGYTF. In DNA form, the CDR3 reads TGTGCCAGCAGCTTAGATCGGGGATCTCTTAACTATGGCTACACCTTC. Full variable domain (remainder filled in from reference TRBV13 and TRBJ1-2): AAGVIQSPRHLIKEKRETATLKCYPIPRHDTVYWYQQGPGQDPQFLISFYEKMQSDKGSIPDRFSAQQFSDYHSELNMSSLELGDSALYFCASSLDRGSLNYGYTFGSGTRLTVV.